Listed below are T cell receptor beta chains from one sample, sequenced in a study of blood T cell repertoires in COVID-19. Sequencing used immunoSEQ multiplex PCR; TCRdb keeps in-frame clones, though not all of them. The top ten hold roughly 4.6% of the sample, which has 65,000 to 90,000 clones, around 90% seen once. Material for sequencing was peripheral blood. These receptor sequences come from a human donor in a cohort sampled during active COVID-19. Each CDR3 is given with its conserved first and last residue. The order of the fields is clone size, J gene, D gene, V gene, CDR3 DNA, CDR3 protein. D genes are given only for firm matches. Rows may omit the clone size; those that give it use once, few, many or a size class.

>NA|TRBJ1-5|NA|TRBV7-2
TGTGCCAGCAGCTTAGTAACGGGGAGCAATCAGCCCCAGCATTTT
CASSLVTGSNQPQHF
>once|TRBJ2-1|TRBD1|TRBV18
TGTGCCAGCTCCGCTCCGGACAGGGGGAGGAATGAGCAGTTCTTC
CASSAPDRGRNEQFF
>NA|TRBJ2-7|TRBD2|TRBV11-2
TGTGCCAGCAGCTTATCCTGGACTAGCGGGGATCTTGTTTACGAGCAGTACTTC
CASSLSWTSGDLVYEQYF
>NA|TRBJ1-1|NA|TRBV5-1
TGCGCCAGCAGCTTGAACCTGGAGGGTGGGAACACTGAAGCTTTCTTT
CASSLNLEGGNTEAFF
>NA|TRBJ1-4|NA|TRBV5-1
TGCGCCAGCAGCTTGGAGGTCACAGAGAATGAAAAACTGTTTTTT
CASSLEVTENEKLFF
>NA|TRBJ2-1|NA|TRBV2
TGTGCCAGCAGTCCTAGCGTGGACAATGAGCAGTTCTTC
CASSPSVDNEQFF
>few|TRBJ1-6|TRBD1|TRBV19
TGTGCCAGTAGTACAATACAGGGGGCCAGGGATTCACCCCTCCACTTT
CASSTIQGARDSPLHF
>NA|TRBJ2-3|TRBD2|TRBV5-1
TGCGCCAGCAGCTTCAGGGCGGGAGGGGTAGATACGCAGTATTTT
CASSFRAGGVDTQYF
>NA|TRBJ2-5|NA|TRBV27
TGTGCCAGCAGTTATCAGGCGGGCCCGGCCTACCAAGAGACCCAGTACTTC
CASSYQAGPAYQETQYF
>NA|TRBJ2-5|NA|TRBV2
TGTGCCAGCATGGGGCCCCTCCAAGAGACCCAGTACTTC
CASMGPLQETQYF